The rows below give T cell receptor beta chains drawn from one sample of a study of blood T cell repertoires in COVID-19. Using immunoSEQ multiplex PCR, the repertoire was profiled, and TCRdb retains in-frame clones only, with some absent. This sample has more than 70,000 clones, with about nine tenths found just once. Sequencing was carried out using peripheral blood. The receptor source for this set is a woman in her late teens or twenties with acute or convalescent COVID-19. CDR3s include the opening cysteine and the closing phenylalanine or tryptophan. D genes are given only for firm matches. Only some rows state a clone size, as once, few, many or a class for expanded clones.

D	V	J	size	CDR3	DNA
-	TRBV7-8	TRBJ2-7	-	CASSLAFQRYGNEQYF	TGTGCCAGCAGCTTAGCGTTCCAGCGGTATGGGAACGAGCAGTACTTC
-	TRBV12-3/TRBV12-4	TRBJ2-1	-	CASRAPDGSEQFF	TGTGCCAGCCGGGCCCCCGATGGGAGTGAGCAGTTCTTC
TRBD1	TRBV28	TRBJ2-4	-	CASRQTWTGRDIQYF	TGTGCCAGCAGACAGACCTGGACAGGGAGAGACATTCAGTACTTC
TRBD2	TRBV11-2	TRBJ2-1	-	CASSPTRLAGANEQFF	TGTGCCAGCAGCCCGACGCGGCTAGCGGGAGCAAATGAGCAGTTCTTC
-	TRBV3-1/TRBV3-2	TRBJ1-3	-	CASSQDSTAGNTIYF	TGTGCCAGCAGCCAAGATTCAACAGCTGGAAACACCATATATTTT
-	TRBV6-1	TRBJ2-7	-	CASSESAVSSYEQYF	TGTGCCAGCAGTGAGTCGGCGGTCAGCTCCTACGAGCAGTACTTC
TRBD2	TRBV5-5	TRBJ2-3	-	CASSWEGADTQYF	TGTGCCAGCAGCTGGGAGGGTGCCGATACGCAGTATTTT
-	TRBV30	TRBJ2-7	-	CAWSEQGEQYF	TGTGCCTGGAGTGAACAGGGAGAGCAGTACTTC
-	TRBV4-1	TRBJ1-1	-	CASSQDPQARGTEAFF	TGCGCCAGCAGCCAAGATCCGCAGGCGAGGGGGACTGAAGCTTTCTTT
TRBD1	TRBV5-1	TRBJ2-3	-	CASSRGQGASVPDTQYF	TGCGCCAGCAGCAGGGGACAGGGGGCGTCGGTTCCCGATACGCAGTATTTT
-	TRBV5-5	TRBJ2-5	-	CASSFTGFQETQYF	TGTGCCAGCAGCTTTACAGGGTTCCAAGAGACCCAGTACTTC
-	TRBV2	TRBJ1-5	once	CASGFEGHSNQPQHF	TGTGCCAGCGGGTTCGAGGGCCATAGCAATCAGCCCCAGCATTTT
TRBD1	TRBV5-4	TRBJ2-3	-	CASSSEGARGTDTQYF	TGTGCCAGCAGCTCCGAGGGGGCGCGAGGCACAGATACGCAGTATTTT
-	TRBV11-3	TRBJ2-5	-	CASSLDRGTQYF	TGTGCCAGCAGCTTAGATAGGGGGACCCAGTACTTC
TRBD1	TRBV7-2	TRBJ1-1	-	CASSLGTGGRRNTEAFF	TGTGCCAGCAGCCTCGGGACAGGGGGAAGACGAAACACTGAAGCTTTCTTT
TRBD2	TRBV6-1	TRBJ2-7	-	CASSEYPAGGPYEQYF	TGTGCCAGCAGTGAATATCCAGCGGGAGGCCCCTACGAGCAGTACTTC
-	TRBV30	TRBJ1-6	-	CAWSEGTYNSPLHF	TGTGCCTGGAGTGAAGGGACTTATAATTCACCCCTCCACTTT
TRBD2	TRBV7-2	TRBJ2-5	-	CASSLVLAGGEQETQYF	TGTGCCAGCAGCTTAGTGCTAGCGGGAGGGGAGCAAGAGACCCAGTACTTC
-	TRBV5-4	TRBJ2-1	-	CASSLARSYNEQFF	TGTGCCAGCAGCTTGGCCCGCTCCTACAATGAGCAGTTCTTC
-	TRBV7-9	TRBJ1-2	-	CASSRDSGYGYTF	TGTGCCAGCAGCCGGGACTCGGGCTATGGCTACACCTTC
-	TRBV30	TRBJ1-1	-	CAWKQAAGTEAFF	TGTGCCTGGAAGCAGGCTGCGGGCACTGAAGCTTTCTTT
-	TRBV7-9	TRBJ2-5	once	CASTTEQETQYF	TGTGCCAGCACTACTGAGCAAGAGACCCAGTACTTC
-	TRBV15	TRBJ2-7	-	CATSRAGYEQYF	TGTGCCACCAGCAGAGCGGGCTACGAGCAGTACTTC
-	TRBV11-2	TRBJ2-7	-	CASSFGQRTEQYF	TGTGCCAGCAGCTTTGGACAGCGAACAGAGCAGTACTTC
TRBD1	TRBV9	TRBJ2-1	-	CASSVSWTGHNEQFF	TGTGCCAGCAGCGTCTCCTGGACAGGACACAATGAGCAGTTCTTC
TRBD1	TRBV5-1	TRBJ2-7	-	CASSGRTGGEQYF	TGCGCCAGCAGCGGAAGGACAGGCGGCGAGCAGTACTTC
-	TRBV14	TRBJ1-5	-	CASSQHLRGPQHF	TGTGCCAGCAGCCAGCATCTGAGAGGGCCCCAGCATTTT